The source of this T cell receptor (beta chain) is a study of T cell repertoires in aging, cancer and after chemotherapy (dated by TCRdb to about 2019). For the wider study: The donors fell into six age groups ranging from 30 or younger to 70 or older, and each group had at least three individuals. The study profiled peripheral blood TCR beta repertoires from healthy donors and cancer patients to examine immunoaging and T cell reconstitution after chemotherapy. The cohort comprised around 210 cancer patients, 90 to 94 with hematological and 124 with solid cancers, plus 95 healthy donors as a reference group. About 9.3 million TCR reads were contained in the full dataset. Control TCR repertoires from healthy donors were recorded across several months to years, and re-sampling revealed clear clonal overlap. The study at large found these results: Declining TCR diversity with age in healthy donors was mainly explained by loss of richness; in cancer patients, loss of evenness also contributed. In both cancer cohorts, median generation probability rose over the chemotherapy interval, which suggests that the repertoire was reconstituted through rebound thymic output. Compared with age-matched healthy donors, untreated patients with either hematological or solid cancers had significantly lower TCR diversity in the blood along with higher clonality. According to the authors, the repertoire data do not permit conclusions about immunological memory after chemotherapy.

TCR beta rearrangements were amplified from genomic DNA isolated from peripheral blood, not from sorted cells or RNA. From cysteine to phenylalanine, the CDR3 is 16 amino acids long. CDR3 DNA only is kept here, 48 bases in frame from base 1. CDR1 SSHAT and CDR2 FNYEAQ were looked up in the germline V gene (reference sequence). Rearranged TRB sequences spanning V, D and J segments were amplified in a multiplex touch-down PCR with a mixed TRB-A/B primer pool. Two consecutive PCR reactions with Phusion HS II polymerase added Illumina adapters and sample indices to the amplicons. Amplicons were gel-purified using the NucleoSpin Gel and PCR Clean-up kit and were subsequently checked with Qubit and an Agilent 2100 Bioanalyzer. Sequencing of the libraries was done on an Illumina MiSeq with paired-end, single-indexed 600-cycle runs. The published analysis was carried out like this. MiXCR versions 2.12 and 3.0.5 were used to process the TRB sequences. Each unique CDR3 nucleotide sequence counted as one clone, and only productive sequences with at least two reads were retained. Repertoire metrics included Shannon diversity, evenness, clonality (one minus evenness), and alpha-parameterized diversity profiles from alpha 0 to 5. The IGoR algorithm was used to compute generation probabilities of clones in paired pre- and post-chemotherapy samples. The public reads were reanalyzed by TCRdb: fastp trimming at Q25, MiXCR alignment, in-frame beta chains only. When rows share a CDR3 protein, they turn into one entry using the most common DNA and genes. These V and J calls are TCRdb output, not the study's own analysis. This sample comprises almost 2,500 distinct CDR3 sequences, approximately 28% of them detected only once. The ten largest clones add up to less than 5.5% of the sample.

This clonotype occurred a few times. No cognate antigen has been identified for it. One end of the junction does not line up with germline, which may come from a read error. This sequence was found in a human donor in good health. Recombination linked TRBV7-7 to TRBJ2-3; TRBD2 fits 9 bases in the junction. Sequenced: blood. The nucleotide sequence is given as TGTGCTAGCAGCTTAGGGCGGGGGGGCCGCACAGATACGCAGTATTTT. Its protein reads: CASSLGRGGRTDTQYF.